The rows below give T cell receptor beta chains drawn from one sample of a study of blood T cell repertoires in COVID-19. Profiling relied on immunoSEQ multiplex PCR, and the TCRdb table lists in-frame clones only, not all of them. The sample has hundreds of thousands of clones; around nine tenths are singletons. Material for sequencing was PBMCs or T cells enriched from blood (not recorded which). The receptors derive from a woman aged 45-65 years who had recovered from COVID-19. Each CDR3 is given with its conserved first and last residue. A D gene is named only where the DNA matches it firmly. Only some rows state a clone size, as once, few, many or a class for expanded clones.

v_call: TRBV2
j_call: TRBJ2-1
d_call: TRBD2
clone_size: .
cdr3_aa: CASSAEAGYNEQFF
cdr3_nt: TGTGCCAGCAGTGCGGAAGCGGGGTACAATGAGCAGTTCTTC

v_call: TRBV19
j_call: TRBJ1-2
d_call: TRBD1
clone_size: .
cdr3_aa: CASSSGTGPNYGYTF
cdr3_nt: TGTGCCAGTAGCTCTGGGACAGGGCCCAACTATGGCTACACCTTC

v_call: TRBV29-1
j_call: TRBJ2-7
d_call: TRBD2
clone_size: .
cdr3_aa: CSASGRVGEQYF
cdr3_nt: TGCAGCGCGAGCGGGAGAGTAGGCGAGCAGTACTTC

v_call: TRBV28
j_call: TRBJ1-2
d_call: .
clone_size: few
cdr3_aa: CASNKGPYGYTF
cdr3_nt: TGTGCCAGCAACAAGGGGCCTTATGGCTACACCTTC

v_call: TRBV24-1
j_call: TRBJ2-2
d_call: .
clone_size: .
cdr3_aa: CATSPTTNTGELFF
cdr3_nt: TGTGCCACCAGCCCTACCACGAACACCGGGGAGCTGTTTTTT

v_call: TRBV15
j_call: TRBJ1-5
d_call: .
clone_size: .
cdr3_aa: CATSRDRLDYSNQPQHF
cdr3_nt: TGTGCCACCAGCAGAGATCGTTTGGACTATAGCAATCAGCCCCAGCATTTT

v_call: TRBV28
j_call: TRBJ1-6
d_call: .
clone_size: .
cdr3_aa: CASSLSRVSPLHF
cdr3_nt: TGTGCCAGCAGTTTATCCCGGGTTTCACCCCTCCACTTT

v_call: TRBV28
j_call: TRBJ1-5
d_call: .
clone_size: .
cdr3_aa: CASRFYRIGFQTQHF
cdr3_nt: TGTGCCAGCAGATTTTACAGGATTGGGTTCCAAACCCAGCATTTT

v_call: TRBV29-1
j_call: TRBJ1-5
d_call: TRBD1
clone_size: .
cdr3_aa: CSTRQGLDQPQHF
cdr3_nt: TGCAGCACCCGACAGGGCCTGGATCAGCCCCAGCATTTT

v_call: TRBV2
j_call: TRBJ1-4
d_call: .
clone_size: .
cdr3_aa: CASTGDSPFGEKLFF
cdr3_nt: TGTGCCAGCACCGGAGACAGTCCATTTGGCGAAAAACTGTTTTTT

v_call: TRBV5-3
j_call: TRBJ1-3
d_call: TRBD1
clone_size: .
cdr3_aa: CARSLTRDRGNLMSGNTIYF
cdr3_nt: TGTGCCAGAAGCCTCACCCGGGACAGGGGGAATCTGATGTCGGGAAACACCATATATTTT

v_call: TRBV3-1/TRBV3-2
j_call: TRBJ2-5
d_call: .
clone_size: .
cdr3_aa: CASSQAGEYLETQYF
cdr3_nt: TGTGCCAGCAGCCAAGCGGGGGAATATTTGGAGACCCAGTACTTC

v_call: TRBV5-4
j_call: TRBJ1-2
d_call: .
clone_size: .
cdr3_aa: CASSVNTNYGYTF
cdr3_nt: TGTGCCAGCAGTGTTAATACTAACTATGGCTACACCTTC

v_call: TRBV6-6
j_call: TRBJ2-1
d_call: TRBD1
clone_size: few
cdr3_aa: CASSAQGDEQFF
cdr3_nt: TGTGCCAGCAGTGCACAGGGGGATGAGCAGTTCTTC

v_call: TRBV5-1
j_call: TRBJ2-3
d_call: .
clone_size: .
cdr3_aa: CASSLESGGQYF
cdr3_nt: TGCGCCAGCAGCTTGGAATCCGGAGGTCAGTATTTT

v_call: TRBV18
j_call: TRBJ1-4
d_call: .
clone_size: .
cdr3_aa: CASSPGPNEKLFF
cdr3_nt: TGTGCCAGCTCACCAGGGCCTAATGAAAAACTGTTTTTT

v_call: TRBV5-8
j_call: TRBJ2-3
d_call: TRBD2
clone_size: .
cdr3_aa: CASSLGLAGASDTQYF
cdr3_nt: TGTGCCAGCAGCTTGGGACTAGCGGGAGCTTCGGATACGCAGTATTTT

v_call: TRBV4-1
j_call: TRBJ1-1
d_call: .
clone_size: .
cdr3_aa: CASSPPDRNTEAFF
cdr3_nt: TGCGCCAGCAGCCCCCCGGACAGGAACACTGAAGCTTTCTTT

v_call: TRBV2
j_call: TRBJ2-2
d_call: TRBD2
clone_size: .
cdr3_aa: CASSAAGGPTGELFF
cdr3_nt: TGTGCCAGCAGTGCGGCGGGAGGTCCCACCGGGGAGCTGTTTTTT

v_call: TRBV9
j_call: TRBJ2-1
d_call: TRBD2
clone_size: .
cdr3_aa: CASSVLAGVRNEQFF
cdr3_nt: TGTGCCAGCAGCGTTTTAGCGGGAGTTAGGAATGAGCAGTTCTTC

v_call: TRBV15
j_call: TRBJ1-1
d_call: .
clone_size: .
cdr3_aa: CATSRDRNTEAFF
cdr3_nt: TGTGCCACCAGCAGAGACAGAAACACTGAAGCTTTCTTT

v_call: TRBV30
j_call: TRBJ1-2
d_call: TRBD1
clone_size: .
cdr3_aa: CAWSQRDRGISF
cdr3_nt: TGTGCCTGGAGTCAAAGGGACAGGGGCATCTCCTTC

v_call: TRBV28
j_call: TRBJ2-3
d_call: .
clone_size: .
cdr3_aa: CASSHTDTQYF
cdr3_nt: TGTGCCAGCAGCCACACAGATACGCAGTATTTT

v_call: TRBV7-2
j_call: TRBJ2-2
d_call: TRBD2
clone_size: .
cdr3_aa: CASSFYGLAGNTGELFF
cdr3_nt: TGTGCCAGCAGCTTCTACGGACTAGCGGGAAACACCGGGGAGCTGTTTTTT

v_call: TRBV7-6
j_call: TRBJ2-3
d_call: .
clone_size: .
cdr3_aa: CASIEAPDLTDTQYF
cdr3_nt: TGTGCCAGCATTGAAGCGCCAGACCTCACAGATACGCAGTATTTT

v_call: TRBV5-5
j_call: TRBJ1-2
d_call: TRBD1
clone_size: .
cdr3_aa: CASSETGVSGYTF
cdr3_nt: TGTGCCAGCAGCGAAACAGGGGTTTCTGGCTACACCTTC

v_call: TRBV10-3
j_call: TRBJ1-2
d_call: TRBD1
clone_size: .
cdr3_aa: CAINRQGAHGYTF
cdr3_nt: TGTGCCATCAATCGACAGGGGGCGCATGGCTACACCTTC

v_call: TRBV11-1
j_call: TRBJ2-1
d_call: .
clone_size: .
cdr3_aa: CASTLAASSYNEQFF
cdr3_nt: TGTGCCAGCACCTTAGCGGCAAGCTCCTACAATGAGCAGTTCTTC

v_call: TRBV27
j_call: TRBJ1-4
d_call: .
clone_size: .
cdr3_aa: CASLDRNNEKLFF
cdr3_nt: TGTGCCAGCCTCGACAGAAACAATGAAAAACTGTTTTTT

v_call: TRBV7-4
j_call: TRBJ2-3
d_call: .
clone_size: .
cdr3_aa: CASSQPTSFLNTQYF
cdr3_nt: TGTGCCAGCAGCCAACCCACTTCCTTCCTTAATACGCAGTATTTT

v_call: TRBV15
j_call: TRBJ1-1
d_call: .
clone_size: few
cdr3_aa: CATSRDRRVVFF
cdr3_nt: TGTGCCACCAGCAGAGATCGCCGGGTGGTTTTCTTT

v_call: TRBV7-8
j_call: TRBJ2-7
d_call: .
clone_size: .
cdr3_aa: CASTSRSSDSYEQYF
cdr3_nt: TGTGCCAGCACATCCCGTTCTAGCGACTCCTACGAGCAGTACTTC

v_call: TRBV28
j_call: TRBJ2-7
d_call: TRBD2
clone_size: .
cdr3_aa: CASSLGQGSGRTYEQYF
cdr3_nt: TGTGCCAGCAGTTTGGGGCAGGGGAGCGGGAGGACCTACGAGCAGTACTTC

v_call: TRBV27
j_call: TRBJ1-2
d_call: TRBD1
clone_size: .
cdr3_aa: CASSFAGGTYGYTF
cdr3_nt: TGTGCCAGCAGTTTTGCAGGGGGGACCTATGGCTACACCTTC

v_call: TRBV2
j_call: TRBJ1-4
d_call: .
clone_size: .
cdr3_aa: CASSETRAEKLFF
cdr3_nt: TGTGCCAGCAGTGAAACCAGGGCTGAAAAACTGTTTTTT

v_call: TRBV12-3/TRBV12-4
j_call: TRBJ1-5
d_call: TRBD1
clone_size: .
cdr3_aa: CASSVQGSQPQHF
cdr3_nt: TGTGCCAGCAGTGTACAGGGGTCTCAGCCCCAGCATTTT

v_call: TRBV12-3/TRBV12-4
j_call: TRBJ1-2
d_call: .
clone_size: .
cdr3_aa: CASSFPGYGYTF
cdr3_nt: TGTGCCAGCAGTTTCCCAGGTTACGGCTACACCTTC

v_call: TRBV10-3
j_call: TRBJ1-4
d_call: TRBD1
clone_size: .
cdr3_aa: CAIRRQGNEKLFF
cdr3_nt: TGTGCCATCAGGAGACAGGGGAATGAAAAACTGTTTTTT

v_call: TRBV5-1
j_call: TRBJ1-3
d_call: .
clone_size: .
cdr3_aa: CASSLIFGGSGNTIYF
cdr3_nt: TGCGCCAGCAGCTTGATTTTCGGCGGCTCTGGAAACACCATATATTTT

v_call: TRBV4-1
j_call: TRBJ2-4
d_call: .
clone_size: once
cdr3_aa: CASSQVGVFPKNIQYF
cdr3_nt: TGCGCCAGCAGCCAAGTCGGAGTCTTTCCCAAAAACATTCAGTACTTC

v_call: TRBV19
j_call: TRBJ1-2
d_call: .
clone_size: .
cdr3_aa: CASIGGTYGYTF
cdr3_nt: TGTGCCAGTATAGGAGGAACCTATGGCTACACCTTC

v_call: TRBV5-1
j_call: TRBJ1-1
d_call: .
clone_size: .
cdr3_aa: CASSWASFLTEAFF
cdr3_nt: TGCGCCAGCAGCTGGGCAAGTTTTCTCACTGAAGCTTTCTTT

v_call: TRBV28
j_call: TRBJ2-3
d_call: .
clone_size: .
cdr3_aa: CASSLWEGPDTQYF
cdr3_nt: TGTGCCAGCAGTTTATGGGAGGGGCCCGATACGCAGTATTTT

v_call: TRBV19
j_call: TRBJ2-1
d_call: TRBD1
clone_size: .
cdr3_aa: CASSIYQGAANEQFF
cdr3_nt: TGTGCCAGTAGTATTTACCAGGGGGCTGCGAATGAGCAGTTCTTC

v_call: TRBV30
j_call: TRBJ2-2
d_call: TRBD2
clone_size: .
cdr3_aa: CGTSRLAGPSGELFF
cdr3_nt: TGTGGGACCTCCCGCCTAGCGGGACCTTCCGGGGAGCTGTTTTTT

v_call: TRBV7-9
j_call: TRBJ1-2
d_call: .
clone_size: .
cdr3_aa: CASSLNGQVQGYTF
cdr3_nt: TGTGCCAGCAGCTTAAACGGTCAGGTCCAAGGCTACACCTTC

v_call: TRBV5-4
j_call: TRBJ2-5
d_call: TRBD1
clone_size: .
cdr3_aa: CASSPGTGGTQYF
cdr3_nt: TGTGCCAGCAGTCCCGGGACAGGGGGGACCCAGTACTTC

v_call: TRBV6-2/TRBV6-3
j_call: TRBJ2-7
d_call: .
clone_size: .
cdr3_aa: CASSYEVHYEQYF
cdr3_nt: TGTGCCAGCAGTTACGAGGTTCACTACGAGCAGTACTTC

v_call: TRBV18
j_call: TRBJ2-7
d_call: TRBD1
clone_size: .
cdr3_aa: CASSRDREYEQYF
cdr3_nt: TGTGCCAGCTCACGGGACAGGGAGTACGAGCAGTACTTC